This is a list of T cell receptor beta chains from one sample in a study of shared clonotypes between healthy human individuals. Assay used: immunoSEQ multiplex PCR; TCRdb lists only in-frame clones, some missing. The sample lists some 2,000,000 clones; nearly 97% were seen once. Sequenced input: naive CD4+ T cells sorted from blood. The receptors here all came from a man between 18 and 29 years old in good health. Both conserved end residues are part of each CDR3. Fields, in order: D gene, clone size, V gene, J gene, CDR3 protein, CDR3 DNA. A D gene is named only where the DNA matches it firmly. Part of the rows lack a size; the others show once, few, many or a class for expanded clones.

D gene: -; clone size: -; V gene: TRBV20-1; J gene: TRBJ2-7; CDR3 protein: CSAIDYEQYF; CDR3 DNA: TGCAGTGCTATCGACTACGAGCAGTACTTC
D gene: -; clone size: -; V gene: TRBV7-6; J gene: TRBJ2-2; CDR3 protein: CASSLTWGNTGELFF; CDR3 DNA: TGTGCCAGCAGCCTGACCTGGGGGAACACCGGGGAGCTGTTTTTT
D gene: -; clone size: -; V gene: TRBV4-1; J gene: TRBJ2-7; CDR3 protein: CASSQLGLGEQYF; CDR3 DNA: TGCGCCAGCAGCCAACTGGGACTGGGGGAGCAGTACTTC
D gene: -; clone size: -; V gene: TRBV2; J gene: TRBJ2-5; CDR3 protein: CASSQNPAETQYF; CDR3 DNA: TGTGCCAGCAGTCAGAATCCGGCAGAGACCCAGTACTTC
D gene: TRBD1; clone size: once; V gene: TRBV6-6; J gene: TRBJ1-1; CDR3 protein: CASSDRGGTEAFF; CDR3 DNA: TGTGCCAGCAGCGACAGGGGTGGCACTGAAGCTTTCTTT
D gene: -; clone size: -; V gene: TRBV5-6; J gene: TRBJ2-7; CDR3 protein: CASSLRRTGPSYEQYF; CDR3 DNA: TGTGCCAGCAGCCTCCGGCGGACGGGCCCTTCCTACGAGCAGTACTTC
D gene: -; clone size: once; V gene: TRBV14; J gene: TRBJ1-6; CDR3 protein: CASSPGQGSSPLHF; CDR3 DNA: TGTGCCAGCAGCCCCGGGCAGGGGAGTTCACCCCTCCACTTT
D gene: -; clone size: -; V gene: TRBV10-3; J gene: TRBJ2-1; CDR3 protein: CAISEGGAGNNEQFF; CDR3 DNA: TGTGCCATCAGTGAAGGGGGGGCAGGGAACAATGAGCAGTTCTTC
D gene: TRBD2; clone size: -; V gene: TRBV30; J gene: TRBJ2-4; CDR3 protein: CAWSVSGRGPSNIQYF; CDR3 DNA: TGTGCCTGGAGTGTTAGCGGGAGGGGACCCTCAAACATTCAGTACTTC
D gene: -; clone size: -; V gene: TRBV19; J gene: TRBJ1-5; CDR3 protein: CASSIEVEQPQHF; CDR3 DNA: TGTGCCAGTAGTATAGAGGTGGAACAGCCCCAGCATTTT
D gene: -; clone size: -; V gene: TRBV18; J gene: TRBJ2-1; CDR3 protein: CASSRGYQDNEQFF; CDR3 DNA: TGTGCCAGCTCACGAGGGTATCAAGACAATGAGCAGTTCTTC
D gene: TRBD2; clone size: once; V gene: TRBV7-2; J gene: TRBJ2-2; CDR3 protein: CASSHRTSGRARTGELFF; CDR3 DNA: TGTGCCAGCAGTCATCGGACTAGCGGGAGGGCCCGGACCGGGGAGCTGTTTTTT
D gene: -; clone size: -; V gene: TRBV28; J gene: TRBJ1-4; CDR3 protein: CATTWGSYEKLFF; CDR3 DNA: TGTGCCACCACATGGGGCAGTTATGAAAAACTGTTTTTT
D gene: -; clone size: once; V gene: TRBV7-9; J gene: TRBJ2-6; CDR3 protein: CASSLRGPSGANVLTF; CDR3 DNA: TGTGCCAGCAGCTTAAGGGGTCCCTCTGGGGCCAACGTCCTGACTTTC
D gene: TRBD2; clone size: -; V gene: TRBV4-3; J gene: TRBJ2-7; CDR3 protein: CASSGTSGGWSSYEQYF; CDR3 DNA: TGCGCCAGCAGCGGGACTAGCGGGGGGTGGAGCTCCTACGAGCAGTACTTC
D gene: -; clone size: -; V gene: TRBV5-1; J gene: TRBJ1-2; CDR3 protein: CASSLEPNYGYTF; CDR3 DNA: TGCGCCAGCAGCCTGGAGCCTAACTATGGCTACACCTTC
D gene: TRBD1; clone size: -; V gene: TRBV18; J gene: TRBJ2-7; CDR3 protein: CASSRQGAYEQYF; CDR3 DNA: TGTGCCAGCTCACGACAGGGGGCTTACGAGCAGTACTTC
D gene: -; clone size: -; V gene: TRBV7-9; J gene: TRBJ1-2; CDR3 protein: CASSSKNKWGFYGYTF; CDR3 DNA: TGTGCCAGCAGCTCGAAAAATAAATGGGGTTTCTATGGCTACACCTTC
D gene: -; clone size: -; V gene: TRBV30; J gene: TRBJ1-1; CDR3 protein: CAWSLGVAGTEAFF; CDR3 DNA: TGTGCCTGGAGCCTAGGGGTAGCCGGCACTGAAGCTTTCTTT
D gene: -; clone size: -; V gene: TRBV5-1; J gene: TRBJ1-4; CDR3 protein: CASSLLQGSNEKLFF; CDR3 DNA: TGCGCCAGCAGCTTGTTACAGGGTTCAAATGAAAAACTGTTTTTT
D gene: -; clone size: -; V gene: TRBV18; J gene: TRBJ2-7; CDR3 protein: CASRGGAYEQYF; CDR3 DNA: TGTGCCAGCCGGGGAGGCGCCTACGAGCAGTACTTC
D gene: -; clone size: -; V gene: TRBV27; J gene: TRBJ2-1; CDR3 protein: CASSPRGGGSYNEQFF; CDR3 DNA: TGTGCCAGCAGTCCCCGTGGAGGGGGGTCCTACAATGAGCAGTTCTTC
D gene: TRBD1; clone size: -; V gene: TRBV7-9; J gene: TRBJ1-1; CDR3 protein: CASSPYEGADTEAFF; CDR3 DNA: TGTGCCAGCAGCCCCTACGAGGGGGCCGACACTGAAGCTTTCTTT
D gene: -; clone size: -; V gene: TRBV18; J gene: TRBJ1-5; CDR3 protein: CASSPDTGNSNQPQHF; CDR3 DNA: TGTGCCAGCTCGCCGGATACAGGAAATAGCAATCAGCCCCAGCATTTT
D gene: -; clone size: -; V gene: TRBV2; J gene: TRBJ2-1; CDR3 protein: CASSPGGTGNEQFF; CDR3 DNA: TGTGCCAGCAGCCCAGGAGGGACGGGCAATGAGCAGTTCTTC
D gene: -; clone size: -; V gene: TRBV9; J gene: TRBJ1-5; CDR3 protein: CASSVGSGPNQPQHF; CDR3 DNA: TGTGCCAGCAGCGTAGGTTCAGGGCCCAATCAGCCCCAGCATTTT
D gene: -; clone size: -; V gene: TRBV2; J gene: TRBJ1-5; CDR3 protein: CASSEEQLNQPQHF; CDR3 DNA: TGTGCCAGCAGTGAAGAACAGCTCAATCAGCCCCAGCATTTT
D gene: TRBD1; clone size: -; V gene: TRBV5-6; J gene: TRBJ2-1; CDR3 protein: CASSRTGNSYNEQFF; CDR3 DNA: TGTGCCAGCAGCAGGACAGGCAACTCCTACAATGAGCAGTTCTTC
D gene: -; clone size: -; V gene: TRBV2; J gene: TRBJ2-3; CDR3 protein: CASYHRDSMGDTQYF; CDR3 DNA: TGTGCCAGCTACCACCGGGACTCAATGGGAGATACGCAGTATTTT
D gene: -; clone size: -; V gene: TRBV5-1; J gene: TRBJ2-6; CDR3 protein: CASSLGGYSGANVLTF; CDR3 DNA: TGCGCCAGCAGCTTGGGAGGGTACTCTGGGGCCAACGTCCTGACTTTC
D gene: -; clone size: -; V gene: TRBV7-3; J gene: TRBJ1-2; CDR3 protein: CASSSGYGYTF; CDR3 DNA: TGTGCCAGCAGCTCGGGCTATGGCTACACCTTC
D gene: TRBD2; clone size: once; V gene: TRBV5-4; J gene: TRBJ2-1; CDR3 protein: CASSLEGLAWHDDEQFF; CDR3 DNA: TGTGCCAGCAGCTTGGAGGGACTAGCGTGGCACGACGATGAGCAGTTCTTC
D gene: -; clone size: -; V gene: TRBV5-6; J gene: TRBJ2-1; CDR3 protein: CASSLEREQFF; CDR3 DNA: TGTGCCAGCAGCTTGGAACGTGAGCAGTTCTTC
D gene: -; clone size: -; V gene: TRBV5-1; J gene: TRBJ1-5; CDR3 protein: CASSPGGGDSNQPQHF; CDR3 DNA: TGCGCCAGCAGCCCCGGAGGAGGGGATAGCAATCAGCCCCAGCATTTT
D gene: -; clone size: once; V gene: TRBV7-8; J gene: TRBJ2-1; CDR3 protein: CASSLARLYDEQFF; CDR3 DNA: TGTGCCAGCAGCTTAGCGAGGCTATATGATGAGCAGTTCTTC
D gene: TRBD1; clone size: -; V gene: TRBV10-2; J gene: TRBJ2-5; CDR3 protein: CASSPWDRVAETQYF; CDR3 DNA: TGCGCCAGCTCCCCATGGGACAGGGTTGCGGAGACCCAGTACTTC
D gene: -; clone size: -; V gene: TRBV7-3; J gene: TRBJ2-2; CDR3 protein: CASSSQSSTGELFF; CDR3 DNA: TGTGCCAGCAGCTCACAATCAAGCACCGGGGAGCTGTTTTTT
D gene: -; clone size: -; V gene: TRBV22-1; J gene: TRBJ2-2; CDR3 protein: CPGSARGGNTGELFF; CDR3 DNA: TGTCCTGGGAGCGCACGCGGCGGGAACACCGGGGAGCTGTTTTTT
D gene: -; clone size: -; V gene: TRBV6-5; J gene: TRBJ1-2; CDR3 protein: CASRTGNYGYTF; CDR3 DNA: TGTGCCAGCCGTACAGGGAACTATGGCTACACCTTC
D gene: TRBD1; clone size: -; V gene: TRBV11-3; J gene: TRBJ1-1; CDR3 protein: CASSLGTGKDTEAFF; CDR3 DNA: TGTGCCAGCAGCTTAGGGACAGGGAAAGACACTGAAGCTTTCTTT
D gene: TRBD1; clone size: -; V gene: TRBV4-3; J gene: TRBJ2-2; CDR3 protein: CASSQETGANTGELFF; CDR3 DNA: TGCGCCAGCAGCCAAGAGACAGGGGCAAACACCGGGGAGCTGTTTTTT
D gene: -; clone size: -; V gene: TRBV10-3; J gene: TRBJ1-1; CDR3 protein: CAISDPDSQAFF; CDR3 DNA: TGTGCCATCAGTGATCCCGACAGCCAAGCTTTCTTT
D gene: -; clone size: -; V gene: TRBV5-8; J gene: TRBJ1-1; CDR3 protein: CASSFTNTEAFF; CDR3 DNA: TGTGCCAGCAGCTTTACGAACACTGAAGCTTTCTTT
D gene: TRBD2; clone size: -; V gene: TRBV27; J gene: TRBJ2-7; CDR3 protein: CASSLSRLATNYEQYF; CDR3 DNA: TGTGCCAGCAGTTTATCCCGACTAGCTACTAACTACGAGCAGTACTTC